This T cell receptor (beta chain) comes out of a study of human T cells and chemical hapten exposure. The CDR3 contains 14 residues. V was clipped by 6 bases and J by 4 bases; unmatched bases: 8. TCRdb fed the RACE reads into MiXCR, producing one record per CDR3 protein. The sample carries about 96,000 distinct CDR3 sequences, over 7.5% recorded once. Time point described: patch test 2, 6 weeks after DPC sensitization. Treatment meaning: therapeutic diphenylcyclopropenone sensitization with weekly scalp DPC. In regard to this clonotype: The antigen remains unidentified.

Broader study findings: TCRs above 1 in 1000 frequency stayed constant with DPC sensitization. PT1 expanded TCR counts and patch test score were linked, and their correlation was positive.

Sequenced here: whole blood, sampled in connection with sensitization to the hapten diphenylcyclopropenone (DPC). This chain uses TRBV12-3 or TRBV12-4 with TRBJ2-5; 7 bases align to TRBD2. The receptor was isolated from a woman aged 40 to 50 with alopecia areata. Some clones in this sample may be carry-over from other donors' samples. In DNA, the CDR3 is TGTGCCAGCAGGTCCGCAGGGAGGGGAGAGACCCAGTACTTC. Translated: CASRSAGRGETQYF.